The 24 T cell receptor beta chains given below trace back to one sample, sequenced in a study of metastatic and nonmetastatic thyroid tumors. Until they underwent thyroid surgery, no patient had received any treatment. Using MiXCR, TCRdb reanalyzed the PCR reads. The table records 25,000 to 30,000 clones, around a quarter of them present only once. The sequenced sample consisted of blood. The receptors were sampled from a female donor with papillary thyroid cancer or a benign thyroid nodule (not recorded which). Some clones in this sample may be carry-over from other donors' samples.

The rearrangement uses TRBV9 and TRBJ2-7, with D unclear. In germline, CDR1 is SGDLS, CDR2 YYNGEE. This CDR3 region has 15 residues. V was clipped by 0 bases and J by 2 bases, with 12 bases between them. As DNA, the CDR3 is TGTGCCAGCAGCGTAGCTATAGACCCAGCCTACGAGCAGTACTTC. It specifies CASSVAIDPAYEQYF.

This clone was detected ten times or more. The genes are TRBV6-6 and TRBJ1-6, with 7 bases matching TRBD1. The germline V gene encodes CDR1 MNHNY and CDR2 SVGAGI (reference sequence). The ends lost 2 bases at V and 5 bases at J; junction bases unmatched: 21. The CDR3 totals 21 residues. The CDR3 nucleotides read TGTGCCAGCAGTTACATTACCGGGACAGCCGCGCTGGACTTCAATAATTCACCCCTCCACTTT. Encoded protein: CASSYITGTAALDFNNSPLHF.

The rearrangement links TRBV4-2 to TRBJ2-3; 11 bases are shared with TRBD2. This CDR3 region has 16 residues. Germline CDR1 is LGHNA and CDR2 is YNFKEQ. V gave up 1 base and J gave up 6 bases; unmatched junction bases: 6. The CDR3 region is CASSQVAGGPVDTQYF. DNA for the CDR3: TGTGCCAGCAGCCAAGTAGCGGGGGGGCCTGTTGATACGCAGTATTTT.

The J gene is TRBJ2-7, the V gene TRBV7-2; TRBD2 agrees at 11 bases. Germline trimming cut 1 base from V and 3 bases from J; bases unmatched to any gene: 2. Germline V gives CDR1 SGHTA, CDR2 FQGNSA. This CDR3 is built from 15 residues. The CDR3 spells CASSLVAGGGYEQYF. CDR3 DNA: TGTGCCAGCAGCTTAGTAGCGGGAGGGGGCTACGAGCAGTACTTC.

This clone is medium-sized in the sample. The chain links TRBV6-2 or TRBV6-3 to TRBJ2-7; D is possibly TRBD1 or TRBD2 (5 bases each). The CDR3 extends over 15 amino acids. V lost 5 bases, J lost 4 bases, and 18 bases lay in between. The germline V gene encodes CDR1 MNHEY and CDR2 SVGEGT. CDR3 region: CASSDSRDLTYEQYF. The CDR3 coding sequence is TGTGCCAGCAGTGATAGCCGGGACCTTACTTACGAGCAGTACTTC.

This clone is labeled as medium-sized. As DNA, the CDR3 is TGTGCCAGCAAGATAATCGCAGGGGAGGGTTACAATGAGCAGTTCTTC. Translating it yields CASKIIAGEGYNEQFF. The rearrangement links TRBV6-1 to TRBJ2-1, with a possible D match to TRBD2 (7 bases). V was shortened by 7 bases and J by 4 bases, with 20 bases between the two germline ends. CDR3 size: 16 residues. Per the germline V gene, CDR1 is MNHNS and CDR2 is SASEGT.

This clone has a count of ten or more. The chain is built from TRBV9 and TRBJ2-5; 7 bases are a match to TRBD2. This CDR3 region has 15 residues. The germline V gene has CDR1 SGDLS and CDR2 YYNGEE. The trim removed 0 bases at V and 3 bases at J, leaving 5 bases unmatched. CDR3 in DNA: TGTGCCAGCAGCGTAGGCTTGGCGGGAGAAGAGACCCAGTACTTC. Encoded protein: CASSVGLAGEETQYF.

This clone appeared many times. This may arise from a read error, as a much more abundant clone is one base away. The chain is built from TRBV28 and TRBJ1-3; D gene uncertain. Germline CDR1 and CDR2: MDHEN and SYDVKM. This CDR3 has 14 residues. The CDR3 nucleotides are TGTGCCAGCAGTTTGGGTCAGACTGGAAACACCATATGTTTT. Its protein is CASSLGQTGNTICF. Combining the CDR3 with reference TRBV28 and TRBJ1-3 gives the whole variable domain DVKVTQSSRYLVKRTGEKVFLECVQDMDHENMFWYRQDPGLGLRLIYFSYDVKMKEKGDIPEGYSVSREKKERFSLILESASTNQTSMYLCASSLGQTGNTICFGEGSWLTVV.

This clone appeared many times. J is TRBJ2-5 and V is TRBV5-5, with TRBD2 identical over 10 bases. This CDR3 contains 13 residues. Germline lookup yields CDR1 SGHKS and CDR2 YYEKEE (reference sequence). The V segment lost 4 bases and the J segment 5 bases; nucleotides outside the gene matches: 2. CDR3 residues: CASSPGLAETQYF. CDR3 DNA sequence: TGTGCCAGCAGCCCGGGACTAGCGGAGACCCAGTACTTC. Variable domain in full (rest from reference TRBV5-5 and TRBJ2-5): DAGVTQSPTHLIKTRGQQVTLRCSPISGHKSVSWYQQVLGQGPQFIFQYYEKEERGRGNFPDRFSARQFPNYSSELNVNALLLGDSALYLCASSPGLAETQYFGPGTRLLVL.

This clone was recorded a few times. Compared with germline, one end of the junction differs, possibly owing to a read error. The chain links TRBV6-5 to TRBJ2-5; D possibly corresponds to TRBD2 (7 bases). The germline gives CDR1 MNHEY, CDR2 SVGAGI. The CDR3 has 17 amino acids. CDR3 amino acids: CVSSYTGTIGRPETQYF. The CDR3, as DNA: TGTGTCAGCAGTTACACAGGGACTATCGGGAGACCAGAGACCCAGTACTTC.

The chain links TRBV3-1 to TRBJ1-2; D is undetermined. The germline CDR1 and CDR2 sequences are LGHDT and YNNKEL (reference sequence). V was shortened by 1 base and J by 8 bases, with 8 bases between the two germline ends. This CDR3 contains 12 residues. CDR3 amino acids: CASSQGPVGYTF. CDR3 DNA sequence: TGTGCCAGCAGCCAAGGCCCGGTCGGCTACACCTTC.

This clone was found a few times. The rearrangement joins TRBV12-3 or TRBV12-4 to TRBJ2-5, with D perhaps matching TRBD2 (6 bases). The CDR3 totals 14 residues. The V gene lost 7 bases and the J gene lost 2 bases, with 14 bases spanning the gap. The DNA for the CDR3 is TGTGCCAGCACAGTCGGGGCGGGGCAAGAGACCCAGTACTTC. Protein sequence: CASTVGAGQETQYF.

The chain joins TRBV27 to TRBJ2-7, with 11 bases that match TRBD2. Unmatched junction bases numbered 4, after V lost 5 bases and J lost 1 base. The CDR3 totals 15 residues. Germline CDR1 MNHEY, CDR2 SMNVEV (reference sequence). CDR3 amino acids: CASSLGTSGSYEQYF. As DNA, the CDR3 is TGTGCCAGCAGTCTCGGGACTAGCGGTTCCTACGAGCAGTACTTC.

This clone has at least ten counts. This chain links TRBV6-1 with TRBJ2-5, with 8 bases identical to TRBD1. V was pared by 6 bases and J by 2 bases, with 11 bases of the junction left unmatched. The germline gives CDR1 MNHNS, CDR2 SASEGT. This CDR3 comprises 16 residues. DNA of the CDR3: TGTGCCAGCAGGCCTCCGGGACAGGCCCATCAAGAGACCCAGTACTTC. It translates to CASRPPGQAHQETQYF.

This clone rates as medium-sized. V and J are TRBV6-2 or TRBV6-3 and TRBJ2-7, with D tentatively TRBD2 (5 bases). This CDR3 contains 11 residues. The V end lost 7 bases, the J end lost 3 bases, and 7 bases lay between the germline ends. Germline-derived CDR1 and CDR2 are MNHEY and SVGEGT. CDR3 DNA: TGTGCCAGCACGGGGAGCTACGAGCAGTACTTC. Protein: CASTGSYEQYF.

In its sample, this clone was seen many times. The chain carries TRBV5-1 and TRBJ2-1, with 9 bases aligning to TRBD1. CDR3 length: 15 amino acids. After removal of 4 bases from V and 9 bases from J, the junction contained 11 bases not matched to a gene. The V gene's germline CDR1 is SGHRS and CDR2 YFSETQ. CDR3 region: CASSESGTGFGEQFF. In DNA form, the CDR3 reads TGCGCCAGCAGCGAGAGCGGGACAGGGTTTGGTGAGCAGTTCTTC.

In its sample, this clone ranks as medium-sized (0.01 to 0.1%). V gene TRBV19 combines with J gene TRBJ1-2; no clear D. Trimming left V 0 bases short and J 5 bases short, with 7 bases between. Germline CDR1 LNHDA, CDR2 SQIVND (reference sequence). The length of the CDR3 is 13 residues. The CDR3 is CASSIDGRYGYTF. CDR3 in DNA: TGTGCCAGTAGTATAGACGGACGTTATGGCTACACCTTC.

This chain uses TRBV20-1 with TRBJ1-1, with D tentatively TRBD1 (5 bases). Germline values: CDR1 DFQATT, CDR2 SNEGSKA (reference sequence). V lost 7 bases, J lost 0 bases, and 18 bases lay in between. This CDR3 contains 15 residues. The CDR3 here is CSGPQVEGLNTEAFF. CDR3 coding DNA: TGCAGTGGTCCACAGGTGGAGGGTTTGAACACTGAAGCTTTCTTT.

This clone was seen repeatedly, ten times or more. The chain is built from TRBV28 and TRBJ2-3; 8 bases match TRBD2. The CDR3 contains 17 residues. Germline lookup yields CDR1 MDHEN and CDR2 SYDVKM. V was clipped by 4 bases and J by 1 base; unmatched bases: 10. In nucleotides, the CDR3 is TGTGCCAGCAGTTCCCGGACTAGCACCTACCGCACAGATACGCAGTATTTT. Translated: CASSSRTSTYRTDTQYF.

The chain has TRBV11-1 and TRBJ1-2; no clear D gene. The germline V and J ends were trimmed by 3 bases and 2 bases, with 16 bases remaining between them. The CDR3 length is 16 residues. Germline lookup yields CDR1 SGHAT and CDR2 FQDESV (reference sequence). CDR3 sequence: CASSFSIPGWNYGYTF. The DNA of the CDR3 is TGTGCCAGCAGCTTTAGTATCCCAGGTTGGAACTATGGCTACACCTTC.

This clone has at least ten counts. This may be a read error, as it is one base from a much larger clone. This CDR3 is also generated by other DNA sequences in the sample. The rearrangement joins TRBV20-1 to TRBJ2-4; 7 bases fit TRBD1. This CDR3 spans 14 amino acids. V shed 6 bases, J shed 6 bases, and the junction held 11 bases outside the gene matches. CDR1 and CDR2 from the germline V gene are DFQATT and SNEGSKA (reference sequence). The CDR3 region has the DNA TGCAGTGCCCACCCAGGGACAGACGGAAACATTCAGTACTTC. This sequence encodes CSAHPGTDGNIQYF.

This clone was counted many times. Possible read error: a much larger clone is one base away. Other DNA sequences within the sample encode an identical CDR3. This chain links TRBV6-1 with TRBJ2-2, with D tentatively TRBD1 (6 bases). The CDR3 contains 14 residues. V lost 10 bases and J lost 6, with 18 bases in between. Germline V gene lookup returns CDR1 MNHNS and CDR2 SASEGT. The CDR3 is CATKGDMGSGELFF. DNA for the CDR3: TGTGCCACAAAAGGGGACATGGGATCCGGGGAGCTGTTTTTT.

Comment on this clone: One end of the junction fails to match germline, which may point to a read error. The chain recombines TRBV27 with TRBJ2-7; 14 nucleotides line up with TRBD2. CDR3 length: 17 residues. In germline, CDR1 is MNHEY, CDR2 SMNVEV (reference sequence). The CDR3, as DNA: TGTGCCACCGCCGCAACCGGGACTAGCGGGAGACCCTACGAGCAGAACTTC. Protein: CATAATGTSGRPYEQNF.

V usage is TRBV5-1 and J usage is TRBJ1-1; 7 bases are a match to TRBD1. Trimming cost V 5 bases and J 5 bases; bases outside gene matches: 9. From germline, CDR1 is SGHRS and CDR2 YFSETQ. The CDR3 length is 14 residues. The CDR3 sequence: CASRLNTGETEAFF. CDR3 in DNA: TGCGCCAGCAGGCTGAATACAGGGGAGACTGAAGCTTTCTTT. The whole variable domain, filled in from reference TRBV5-1 and TRBJ1-1, reads KAGVTQTPRYLIKTRGQQVTLSCSPISGHRSVSWYQQTPGQGLQFLFEYFSETQRNKGNFPGRFSGRQFSNSRSEMNVSTLELGDSALYLCASRLNTGETEAFFGQGTRLTVV.